These T cell receptor beta chains were read from a single sample in a study of control samples from healthy donors and cancer patients. Here immunoSEQ multiplex PCR was the method, and the copy in TCRdb shows in-frame clones only, minus some. This sample carries some 150,000 clones, approximately 94% of them seen once, and the ten largest clones take less than 15%. Sequencing was done on a sample of PBMCs. The receptors originated from a man aged 55-75 years with colorectal cancer. Both conserved end residues are part of each CDR3. D genes are given only for firm matches. A clone size is listed for some rows: how often the clone was seen (once, few, many), or a class if it is expanded.

DNA: TGTGCCACCAGTGAATACGACCGTACTGAAGCTTTCTTT; CDR3: CATSEYDRTEAFF; V: TRBV24-1; length: 13; size: .; D: .; J: TRBJ1-1
DNA: TGTGCCAGCAGCCCGGGGTCCTTGTACAATGAGCAGTTCTTC; CDR3: CASSPGSLYNEQFF; V: TRBV3-1/TRBV3-2; length: 14; size: once; D: .; J: TRBJ2-1
DNA: TGTGCCGCACGAGCGGGGGCCCAAGAGACCCAGTACTTC; CDR3: CAARAGAQETQYF; V: TRBV6-5; length: 13; size: once; D: TRBD2; J: TRBJ2-5
DNA: TGCGCCAGCAGCTCTTCGACAGGGGCTAGCACAGATACGCAGTATTTT; CDR3: CASSSSTGASTDTQYF; V: TRBV5-1; length: 16; size: .; D: TRBD1; J: TRBJ2-3
DNA: TGTGCCAGCAGCTTGGCCGGGAGACTGAACACTGAAGCTTTCTTT; CDR3: CASSLAGRLNTEAFF; V: TRBV5-6; length: 15; size: .; D: .; J: TRBJ1-1
DNA: TGTGCCAGCAGTTACTCGATTAGGGGGCAGGAGGGCACTGAAGCTTTCTTT; CDR3: CASSYSIRGQEGTEAFF; V: TRBV6-2/TRBV6-3; length: 17; size: .; D: TRBD1; J: TRBJ1-1
DNA: TGTGCCAGCAGTGAACAGGGGCCCTCCTACAATGAGCAGTTCTTC; CDR3: CASSEQGPSYNEQFF; V: TRBV2; length: 15; size: .; D: .; J: TRBJ2-1
DNA: TGTGCCAGCAGCCCCGGAGACTCTGGGGCCAACGTCCTGACTTTC; CDR3: CASSPGDSGANVLTF; V: TRBV7-9; length: 15; size: .; D: .; J: TRBJ2-6
DNA: TGTGCCAGCAGTTTAGGACGGGCGATCTATGGCTACACCTTC; CDR3: CASSLGRAIYGYTF; V: TRBV28; length: 14; size: .; D: .; J: TRBJ1-2
DNA: TGTGCCAGCAGTGGACGGACGGCTAATGAAAAACTGTTTTTT; CDR3: CASSGRTANEKLFF; V: TRBV2; length: 14; size: .; D: .; J: TRBJ1-4
DNA: TGCGCCAGCAGCGTCCAGGGGACGGAGAACACTGAAGCTTTCTTT; CDR3: CASSVQGTENTEAFF; V: TRBV5-1; length: 15; size: .; D: .; J: TRBJ1-1
DNA: TGTGCCAGCAGCGAAGGGGTAGGGAGCAATCAGCCCCAGCATTTT; CDR3: CASSEGVGSNQPQHF; V: TRBV6-1; length: 15; size: .; D: .; J: TRBJ1-5
DNA: TGTGCCAGCAGCGGCGGGACAGGGGGTCTCGACGAGCAGTACTTC; CDR3: CASSGGTGGLDEQYF; V: TRBV7-9; length: 15; size: .; D: TRBD1; J: TRBJ2-7
DNA: TGCGCCAGCAGCCAGGACAGGGGTAGCGGCGAAAAACTGTTTTTT; CDR3: CASSQDRGSGEKLFF; V: TRBV5-1; length: 15; size: .; D: TRBD1; J: TRBJ1-4
DNA: TGTGCCAGCGGTCGGGAAGGAGCGGGGAGCGGGGAGACCCAGTACTTC; CDR3: CASGREGAGSGETQYF; V: TRBV7-2; length: 16; size: once; D: TRBD2; J: TRBJ2-5
DNA: TGTGCCTGGAGTTCGTCAGGGAGGACTGAAGCTTTCTTT; CDR3: CAWSSSGRTEAFF; V: TRBV30; length: 13; size: .; D: .; J: TRBJ1-1